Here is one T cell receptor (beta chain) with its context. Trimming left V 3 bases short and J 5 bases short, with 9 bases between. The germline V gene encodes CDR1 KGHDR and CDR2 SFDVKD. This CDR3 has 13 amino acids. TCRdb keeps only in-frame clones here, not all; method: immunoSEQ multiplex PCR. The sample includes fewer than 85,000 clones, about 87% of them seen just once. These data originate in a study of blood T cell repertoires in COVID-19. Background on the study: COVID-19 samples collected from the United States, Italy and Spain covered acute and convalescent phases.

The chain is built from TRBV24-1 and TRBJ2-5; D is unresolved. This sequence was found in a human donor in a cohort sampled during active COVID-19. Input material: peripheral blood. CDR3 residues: CATSDPSRETQYF. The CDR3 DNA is TGTGCCACCAGTGATCCCTCCCGGGAGACCCAGTACTTC.